This TCR beta chain was identified during a study of cytomegalovirus exposure and HLA in healthy donors. Points from the study as a whole: In a later analysis, the majority of CMV-associated beta chains seemingly showed HLA restriction. Rarity characterized most TCR sequences, yet some public TCRs appeared in many donors.

The PCR was carried out with 60 Vbeta primers and 13 Jbeta primers. Profiling relied on immunoSEQ multiplex PCR, and the TCRdb table lists in-frame clones only, not all of them. The data show about 130,000 clones, approximately 80% seen once. A word on this clone: The target antigen is unknown.

Sequencing used PBMCs. The TCR comes from a female donor in good health and CMV-seropositive.

The CDR3 spells CASSQPQGYGQPQHF. CDR3 nucleotide sequence: TGTGCCAGCAGCCAACCACAGGGGTATGGTCAGCCCCAGCATTTT. This chain connects TRBV6-6 to TRBJ1-5, with TRBD1 identical over 7 bases. V lost 6 bases and J lost 6; bases outside the gene matches: 11. The V gene's germline CDR1 is MNHNY and CDR2 SVGAGI (reference sequence). This CDR3 has 15 amino acids.